A selection of T cell receptor beta chains follows, all from one sample in a study of patients and donors after allogeneic stem cell transplantation. TCRdb processed the RT-PCR reads anew with MiXCR; each CDR3 protein has one entry. The sample consists of roughly 200,000 distinct CDR3 sequences, less than 50% of them appearing once. The source material was blood, either unsorted or a sorted T cell fraction (not recorded which). The receptors were sampled from a human donor who was either an allogeneic HSCT recipient or a stem cell or donor lymphocyte infusion donor (not recorded which). It is not recorded whose cells these are; they may come from a transplant donor. Both conserved end residues are part of each CDR3. A D gene is named only where the DNA matches it firmly. A row's size may be missing; if present it is once, few, many or a size class.

j_call: TRBJ1-6; v_call: TRBV7-2; d_call: TRBD1; clone_size: NA; cdr3_aa: CASSLEGQGSSPLHF; cdr3_nt: TGTGCCAGCAGCTTAGAAGGACAGGGAAGTTCACCCCTCCACTTT
j_call: TRBJ1-6; v_call: TRBV5-5; d_call: NA; clone_size: few; cdr3_aa: CASSLAGAVNSPLHF; cdr3_nt: TGTGCCAGCAGCTTGGCCGGTGCCGTCAATTCACCCCTCCACTTT
j_call: TRBJ1-2; v_call: TRBV5-1; d_call: TRBD1; clone_size: NA; cdr3_aa: CASMSGDRVFGYTF; cdr3_nt: TGCGCCAGCATGAGCGGGGACAGGGTGTTTGGCTACACCTTC
j_call: TRBJ1-1; v_call: TRBV12-3/TRBV12-4; d_call: NA; clone_size: NA; cdr3_aa: CASSLWHPNTEAFF; cdr3_nt: TGTGCCAGCAGTTTATGGCACCCGAACACTGAAGCTTTCTTT
j_call: TRBJ2-5; v_call: TRBV29-1; d_call: NA; clone_size: few; cdr3_aa: CSGLGGRETQYF; cdr3_nt: TGCAGCGGACTAGGTGGACGAGAGACCCAGTACTTC
j_call: TRBJ2-1; v_call: TRBV2; d_call: NA; clone_size: NA; cdr3_aa: CASSWDLRQFF; cdr3_nt: TGTGCCAGCAGTTGGGACCTGCGGCAGTTCTTC
j_call: TRBJ1-1; v_call: TRBV5-8; d_call: TRBD1; clone_size: NA; cdr3_aa: CASSLVYGTDNLNTEAFF; cdr3_nt: TGTGCCAGCAGCTTGGTTTACGGGACAGACAACTTGAACACTGAAGCTTTCTTT
j_call: TRBJ1-2; v_call: TRBV25-1; d_call: NA; clone_size: NA; cdr3_aa: CASSWGDANYGYTF; cdr3_nt: TGTGCCAGCAGTTGGGGGGACGCTAACTATGGCTACACCTTC
j_call: TRBJ1-1; v_call: TRBV27; d_call: NA; clone_size: NA; cdr3_aa: CASSLDRMNTEAFF; cdr3_nt: TGTGCCAGCAGTCTCGACAGAATGAACACTGAAGCTTTCTTT
j_call: TRBJ2-7; v_call: TRBV20-1; d_call: NA; clone_size: NA; cdr3_aa: CSARQGPYEQYF; cdr3_nt: TGCAGTGCTAGACAGGGACCCTACGAGCAGTACTTC
j_call: TRBJ2-3; v_call: TRBV5-1; d_call: TRBD1; clone_size: NA; cdr3_aa: CASSLPGTGGRTDTQYF; cdr3_nt: TGCGCCAGCAGCTTGCCTGGGACAGGGGGACGCACAGATACGCAGTATTTT
j_call: TRBJ1-2; v_call: TRBV12-3/TRBV12-4; d_call: NA; clone_size: NA; cdr3_aa: CACQMGAEGYTF; cdr3_nt: TGTGCCTGCCAGATGGGGGCAGAGGGCTACACCTTC
j_call: TRBJ1-5; v_call: TRBV21-1; d_call: NA; clone_size: NA; cdr3_aa: CASSARGQPQHF; cdr3_nt: TGTGCCAGCAGCGCTCGGGGCCAGCCCCAGCATTTT
j_call: TRBJ2-5; v_call: TRBV15; d_call: NA; clone_size: few; cdr3_aa: CATSRDWVEKETQYF; cdr3_nt: TGTGCCACCAGCAGAGATTGGGTGGAGAAGGAGACCCAGTACTTC